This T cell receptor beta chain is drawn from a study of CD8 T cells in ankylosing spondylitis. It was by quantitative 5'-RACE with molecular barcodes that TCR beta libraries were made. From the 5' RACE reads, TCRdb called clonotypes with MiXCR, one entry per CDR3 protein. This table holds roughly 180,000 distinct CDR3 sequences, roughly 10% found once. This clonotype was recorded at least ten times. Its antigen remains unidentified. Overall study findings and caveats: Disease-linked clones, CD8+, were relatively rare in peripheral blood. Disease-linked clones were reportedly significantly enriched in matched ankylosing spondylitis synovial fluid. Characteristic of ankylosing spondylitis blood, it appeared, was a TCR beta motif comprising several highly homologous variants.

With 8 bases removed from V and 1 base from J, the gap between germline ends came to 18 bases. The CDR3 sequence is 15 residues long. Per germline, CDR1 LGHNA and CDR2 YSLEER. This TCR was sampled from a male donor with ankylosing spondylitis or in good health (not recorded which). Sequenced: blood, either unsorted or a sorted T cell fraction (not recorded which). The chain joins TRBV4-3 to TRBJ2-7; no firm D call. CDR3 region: CASYGIVHRSYEQYF. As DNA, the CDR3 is TGCGCCAGCTATGGGATAGTTCATCGGTCCTACGAGCAGTACTTC.